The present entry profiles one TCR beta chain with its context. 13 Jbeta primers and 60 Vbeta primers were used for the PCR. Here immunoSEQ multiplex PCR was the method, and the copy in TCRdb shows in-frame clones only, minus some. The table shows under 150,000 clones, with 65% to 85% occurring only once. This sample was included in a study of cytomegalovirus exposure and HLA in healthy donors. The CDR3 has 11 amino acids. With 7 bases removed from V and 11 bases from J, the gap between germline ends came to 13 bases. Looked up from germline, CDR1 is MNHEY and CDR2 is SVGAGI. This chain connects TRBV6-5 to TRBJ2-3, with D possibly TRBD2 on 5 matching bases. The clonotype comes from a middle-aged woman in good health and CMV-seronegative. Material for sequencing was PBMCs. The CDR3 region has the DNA TGTGCCAGCACCTTAGAGGGAAGGCAGTATTTT. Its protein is CASTLEGRQYF.